This T cell receptor (beta chain) is drawn from a study of blood T cells in healthy people across ages. Germline CDR1 and CDR2: LNHNV and YYDKDF (reference sequence). The CDR3 extends over 12 amino acids. V was pared by 0 bases and J by 8 bases, with 4 bases between. General study points: Donor CMV status was unknown, possibly confounding expanded clonotype changes. Diversity estimated from one million T cells was considered an underestimate. A strong correlation between TCR beta diversity and naive T cell percentage was seen.

Next came a second PCR, run for roughly 6 to 11 cycles, which used a sample-barcoded 5' primer along with a J-beta primer mix. TCRdb ran MiXCR on the 5' RACE reads and lists one entry per CDR3 protein. This sample has around 1,900,000 distinct CDR3 sequences, with approximately 40% found just once. RNA extraction gave at least 5.5 micrograms of total RNA per sample. This clonotype was counted a few times. What it binds is not known. The origin of this receptor is a human donor in good health. The chain uses TRBV15 and TRBJ1-4; no clear D. The sequenced sample consisted of blood. This CDR3 is CATSREREKLFF. Here the CDR3 DNA reads TGTGCCACCAGCAGAGAACGAGAAAAACTGTTTTTT. The full variable domain, rest sourced from reference TRBV15 and TRBJ1-4, is DAMVIQNPRYQVTQFGKPVTLSCSQTLNHNVMYWYQQKSSQAPKLLFHYYDKDFNNEADTPDNFQSRRPNTSFCFLDIRSPGLGDTAMYLCATSREREKLFFGSGTQLSVL.